A selection of T cell receptor beta chains follows, all from one sample in a study of blood T cell repertoires in COVID-19. Produced via immunoSEQ multiplex PCR; TCRdb's table is partial and in-frame only. This sample has more than 95,000 clones, with 55% to 75% found just once. Sequenced sample: peripheral blood. These receptor sequences come from a woman in her 70s with acute or convalescent COVID-19. Both conserved end residues are part of each CDR3. The D gene is left open where the match is weak. Expanded clones get a size class; other rows say once, few or many, or leave the size out.

cdr3_length d_call clone_size j_call v_call cdr3_nt cdr3_aa
14 . . TRBJ2-7 TRBV29-1 TGCAGCGTTAAGCTGGCGGTTGGGGGGTACGAGCAGTACTTC CSVKLAVGGYEQYF
16 TRBD1 . TRBJ1-5 TRBV27 TGTGCCAGCAGTTTTTCCGGCGGACAGGGCACTCAGCCCCAGCATTTT CASSFSGGQGTQPQHF
14 . . TRBJ2-7 TRBV29-1 TGCAGCATCTTTGTTGTGGGAGAGGCCTACGAGCAGTACTTC CSIFVVGEAYEQYF
14 TRBD1 . TRBJ1-1 TRBV3-1/TRBV3-2 TGTGCCAGCACGGGGACAGGGCGGTTCACTGAAGCTTTCTTT CASTGTGRFTEAFF
15 TRBD1 few TRBJ2-3 TRBV2 TGTGCCAGCAGTGAACAGACAGGGACCGCAGATACGCAGTATTTT CASSEQTGTADTQYF
15 . . TRBJ2-5 TRBV9 TGTGCCAGCAGCGTAGGTGAAGGGGGTGGGGAGACCCAGTACTTC CASSVGEGGGETQYF
17 . . TRBJ2-1 TRBV7-6 TGTGCCAGCAGCTTAGGGATGGGAGACGGGAGTCCCAATGAGCAGTTCTTC CASSLGMGDGSPNEQFF
15 . . TRBJ2-2 TRBV2 TGTGCCAGCAAAGTCGGTATCGCGAACACCGGGGAGCTGTTTTTT CASKVGIANTGELFF
15 . . TRBJ1-2 TRBV2 TGTGCCAGCAGTCTCTCCGGGGGGGGCGCAGGTGGCTACACCTTC CASSLSGGGAGGYTF
13 . . TRBJ1-4 TRBV7-8 TGTGCCAGCAGGGGGGCGGCTAATGAAAAACTGTTTTTT CASRGAANEKLFF
12 . . TRBJ2-7 TRBV10-2 TGCGCCAGCAGTGAGCAGGGCTACGAGCAGTACTTC CASSEQGYEQYF
16 TRBD1 . TRBJ2-1 TRBV2 TGTGCCAGCAGTTCAGCTACAGGGGGCGAAAACAATGAGCAGTTCTTC CASSSATGGENNEQFF
14 TRBD1 many TRBJ2-7 TRBV6-6 TGTGCCAGCAGGCCAGGGACAGGGTTCGTGGAGCAGTACTTC CASRPGTGFVEQYF
15 TRBD1 . TRBJ1-2 TRBV2 TGTGCCAGCAGCGCCGGGACAGGTCGAGGCTATGGCTACACCTTC CASSAGTGRGYGYTF
15 TRBD1 few TRBJ2-3 TRBV5-1 TGCGCCAGCAGCTTGAGGGGGCTTGATGCAGATACGCAGTATTTT CASSLRGLDADTQYF
16 . . TRBJ1-2 TRBV7-8 TGTGCCAGCAGCTTACTCCGGGACACCTTTAACTATGGCTACACCTTC CASSLLRDTFNYGYTF
16 . . TRBJ1-3 TRBV2 TGTGCCAGCAGTGAAGCGGCTACTTATTATCGGGACACCATATATTTT CASSEAATYYRDTIYF
14 TRBD1 few TRBJ1-2 TRBV5-1 TGCGCCAGCAGCCCGGGACAGGAACACTATGGCTACACCTTC CASSPGQEHYGYTF